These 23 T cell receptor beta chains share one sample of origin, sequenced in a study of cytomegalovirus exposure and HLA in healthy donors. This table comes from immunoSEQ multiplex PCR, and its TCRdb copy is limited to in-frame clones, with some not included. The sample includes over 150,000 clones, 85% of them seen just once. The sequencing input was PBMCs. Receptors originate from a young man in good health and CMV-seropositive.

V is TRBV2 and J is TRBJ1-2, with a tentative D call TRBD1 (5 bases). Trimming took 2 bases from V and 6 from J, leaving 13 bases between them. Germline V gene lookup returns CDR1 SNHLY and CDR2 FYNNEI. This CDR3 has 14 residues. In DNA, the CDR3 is TGTGCCAGCAGTGAAAGGCAGGGCAAGGATGGCTACACCTTC. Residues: CASSERQGKDGYTF.

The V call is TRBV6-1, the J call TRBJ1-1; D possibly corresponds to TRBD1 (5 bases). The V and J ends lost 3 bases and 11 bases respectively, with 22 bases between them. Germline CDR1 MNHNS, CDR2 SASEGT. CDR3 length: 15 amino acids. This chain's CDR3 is CASSDGGTGARRAFF. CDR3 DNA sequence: TGTGCCAGCAGTGATGGAGGGACCGGGGCCCGCCGGGCTTTCTTT.

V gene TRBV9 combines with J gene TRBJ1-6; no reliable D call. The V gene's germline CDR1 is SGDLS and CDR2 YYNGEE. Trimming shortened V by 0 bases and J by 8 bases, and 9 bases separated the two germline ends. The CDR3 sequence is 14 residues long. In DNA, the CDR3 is TGTGCCAGCAGCGTAGCCGGGGAGTATTCACCCCTCCACTTT. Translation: CASSVAGEYSPLHF. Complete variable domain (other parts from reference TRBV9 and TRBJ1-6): DSGVTQTPKHLITATGQRVTLRCSPRSGDLSVYWYQQSLDQGLQFLIQYYNGEERAKGNILERFSAQQFPDLHSELNLSSLELGDSALYFCASSVAGEYSPLHFGNGTRLTVT.

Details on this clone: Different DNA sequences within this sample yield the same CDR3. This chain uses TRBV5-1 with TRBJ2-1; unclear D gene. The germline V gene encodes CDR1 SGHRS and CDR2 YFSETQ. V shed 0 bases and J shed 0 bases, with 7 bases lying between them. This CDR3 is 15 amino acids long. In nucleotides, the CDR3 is TGCGCCAGCAGCTTGGAAGCAGGCTCCTACAATGAGCAGTTCTTC. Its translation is CASSLEAGSYNEQFF.

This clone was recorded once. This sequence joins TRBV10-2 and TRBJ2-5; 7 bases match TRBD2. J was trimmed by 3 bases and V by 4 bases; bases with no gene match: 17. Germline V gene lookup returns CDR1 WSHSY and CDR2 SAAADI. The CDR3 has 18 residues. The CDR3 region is CASSGVWRGGSDEETQYF. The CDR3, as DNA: TGCGCCAGCAGTGGGGTTTGGAGGGGCGGGAGCGATGAAGAGACCCAGTACTTC.

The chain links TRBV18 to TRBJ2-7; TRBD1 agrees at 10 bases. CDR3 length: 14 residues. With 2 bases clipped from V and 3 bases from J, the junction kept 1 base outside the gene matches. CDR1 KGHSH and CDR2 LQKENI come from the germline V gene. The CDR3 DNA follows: TGTGCCAGCTCACCAGGACAGGGGGACTACGAGCAGTACTTC. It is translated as CASSPGQGDYEQYF.

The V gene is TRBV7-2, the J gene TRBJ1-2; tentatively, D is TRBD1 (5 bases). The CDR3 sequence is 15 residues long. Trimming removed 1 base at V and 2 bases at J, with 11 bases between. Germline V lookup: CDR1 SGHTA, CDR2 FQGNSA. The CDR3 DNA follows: TGTGCCAGCAGCTTAGGGGGGGGTATGAACTATGGCTACACCTTC. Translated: CASSLGGGMNYGYTF.

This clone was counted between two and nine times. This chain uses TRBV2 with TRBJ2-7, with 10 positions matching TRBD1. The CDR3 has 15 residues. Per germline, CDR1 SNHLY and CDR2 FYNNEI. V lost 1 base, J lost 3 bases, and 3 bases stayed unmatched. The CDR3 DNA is TGTGCCAGCAGTGAAGGGGGACAGGGGCGCTACGAGCAGTACTTC. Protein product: CASSEGGQGRYEQYF.

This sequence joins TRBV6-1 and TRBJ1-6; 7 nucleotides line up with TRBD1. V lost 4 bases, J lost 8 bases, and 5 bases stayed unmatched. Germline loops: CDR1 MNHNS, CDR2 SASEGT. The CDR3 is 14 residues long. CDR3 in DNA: TGTGCCAGCAGTGGACAGGGTTCCTATTCACCCCTCCACTTT. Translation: CASSGQGSYSPLHF.

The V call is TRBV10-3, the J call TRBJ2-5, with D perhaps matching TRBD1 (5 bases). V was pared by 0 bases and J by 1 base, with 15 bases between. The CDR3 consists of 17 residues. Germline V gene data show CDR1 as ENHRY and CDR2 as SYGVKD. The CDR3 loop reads CAISESFLGRAQETQYF. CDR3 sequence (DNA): TGTGCCATCAGTGAGTCGTTCCTGGGCAGGGCCCAAGAGACCCAGTACTTC.

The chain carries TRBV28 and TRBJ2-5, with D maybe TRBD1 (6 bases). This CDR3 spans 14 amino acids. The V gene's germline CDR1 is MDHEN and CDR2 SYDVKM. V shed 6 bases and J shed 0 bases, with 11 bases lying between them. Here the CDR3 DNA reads TGTGCCAGCAGAACTCAGGGGAACCAAGAGACCCAGTACTTC. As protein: CASRTQGNQETQYF. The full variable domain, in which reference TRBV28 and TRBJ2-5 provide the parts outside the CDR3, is DVKVTQSSRYLVKRTGEKVFLECVQDMDHENMFWYRQDPGLGLRLIYFSYDVKMKEKGDIPEGYSVSREKKERFSLILESASTNQTSMYLCASRTQGNQETQYFGPGTRLLVL.

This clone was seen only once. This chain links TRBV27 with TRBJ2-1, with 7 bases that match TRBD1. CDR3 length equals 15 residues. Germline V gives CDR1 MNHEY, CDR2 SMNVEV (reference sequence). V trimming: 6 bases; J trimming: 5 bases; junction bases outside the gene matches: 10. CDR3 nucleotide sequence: TGTGCCAGCAGACGACAGGGAGTTTTAGACAATGAGCAGTTCTTC. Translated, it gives CASRRQGVLDNEQFF.

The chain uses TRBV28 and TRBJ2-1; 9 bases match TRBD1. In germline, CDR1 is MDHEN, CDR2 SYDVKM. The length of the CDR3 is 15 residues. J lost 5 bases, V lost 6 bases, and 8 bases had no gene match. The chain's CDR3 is CASSHGQGRNNEQFF. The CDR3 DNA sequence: TGTGCCAGCAGCCACGGACAGGGGAGGAACAATGAGCAGTTCTTC.

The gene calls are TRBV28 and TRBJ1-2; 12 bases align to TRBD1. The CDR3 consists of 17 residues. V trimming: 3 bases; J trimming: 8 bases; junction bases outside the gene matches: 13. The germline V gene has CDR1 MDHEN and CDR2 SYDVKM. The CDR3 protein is CASSLNPGGTGGRGYTF. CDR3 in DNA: TGTGCCAGCAGTTTGAATCCTGGAGGGACAGGGGGCCGAGGCTACACCTTC.

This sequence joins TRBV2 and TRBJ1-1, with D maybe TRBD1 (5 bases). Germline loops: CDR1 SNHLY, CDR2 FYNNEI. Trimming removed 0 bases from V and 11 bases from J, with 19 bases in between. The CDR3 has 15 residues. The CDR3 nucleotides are TGTGCCAGCAGTGAAGCGCGCGGGACGGGAGTCTATGCTTTCTTT. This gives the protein CASSEARGTGVYAFF.

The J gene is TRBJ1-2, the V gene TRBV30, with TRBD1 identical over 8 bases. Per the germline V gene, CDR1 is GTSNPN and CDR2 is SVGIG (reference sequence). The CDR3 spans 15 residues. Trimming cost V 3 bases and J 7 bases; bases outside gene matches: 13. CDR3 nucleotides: TGTGCCTGGAGGGAGAGCCTGACAGGGGCTGGTGGCTACACCTTC. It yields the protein CAWRESLTGAGGYTF.

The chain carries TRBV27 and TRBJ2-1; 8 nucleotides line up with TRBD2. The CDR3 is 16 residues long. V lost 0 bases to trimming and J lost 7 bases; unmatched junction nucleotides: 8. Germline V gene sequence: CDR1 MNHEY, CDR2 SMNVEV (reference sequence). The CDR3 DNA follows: TGTGCCAGCAGTTTATCGGCGCGGCGGGGGGTAAATGAGCAGTTCTTC. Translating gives CASSLSARRGVNEQFF.

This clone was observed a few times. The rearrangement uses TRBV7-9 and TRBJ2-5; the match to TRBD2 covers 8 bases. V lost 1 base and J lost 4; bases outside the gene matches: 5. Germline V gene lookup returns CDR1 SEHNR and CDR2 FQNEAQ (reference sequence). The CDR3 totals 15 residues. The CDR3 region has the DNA TGTGCCAGCAGCTTAGGGGCGGGGGGTCTAGAGACCCAGTACTTC. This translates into CASSLGAGGLETQYF.

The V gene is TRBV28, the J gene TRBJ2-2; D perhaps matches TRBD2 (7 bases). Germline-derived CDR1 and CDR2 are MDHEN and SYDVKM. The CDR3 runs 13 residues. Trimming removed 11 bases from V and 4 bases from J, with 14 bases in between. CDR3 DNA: TGTGCCCTTAGCCGGGGGGCCACCGGGGAGCTGTTTTTT. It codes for CALSRGATGELFF.

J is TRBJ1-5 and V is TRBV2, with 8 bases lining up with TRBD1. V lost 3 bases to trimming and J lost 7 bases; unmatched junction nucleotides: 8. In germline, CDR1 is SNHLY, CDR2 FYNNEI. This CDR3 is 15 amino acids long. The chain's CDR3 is CASSDVQGAGQPQHF. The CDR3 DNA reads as TGTGCCAGCAGTGATGTGCAGGGGGCAGGGCAGCCCCAGCATTTT.

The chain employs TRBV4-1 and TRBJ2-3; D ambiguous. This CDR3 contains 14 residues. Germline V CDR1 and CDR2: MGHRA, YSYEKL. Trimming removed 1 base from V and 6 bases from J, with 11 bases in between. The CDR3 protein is CASSQVSGFDTQYF. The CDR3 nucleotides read TGCGCCAGCAGCCAAGTCTCCGGGTTCGATACGCAGTATTTT.

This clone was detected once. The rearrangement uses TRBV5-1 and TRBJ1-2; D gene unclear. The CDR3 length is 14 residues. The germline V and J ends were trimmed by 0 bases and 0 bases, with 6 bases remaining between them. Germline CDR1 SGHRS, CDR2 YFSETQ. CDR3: CASSLERSNYGYTF. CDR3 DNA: TGCGCCAGCAGCTTGGAGAGGTCTAACTATGGCTACACCTTC.

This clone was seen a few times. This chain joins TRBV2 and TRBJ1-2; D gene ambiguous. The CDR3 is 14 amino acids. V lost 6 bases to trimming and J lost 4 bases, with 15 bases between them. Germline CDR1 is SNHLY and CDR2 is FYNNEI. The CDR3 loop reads CASRAPEVGYGYTF. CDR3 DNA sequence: TGTGCCAGCAGAGCGCCCGAAGTCGGCTATGGCTACACCTTC.